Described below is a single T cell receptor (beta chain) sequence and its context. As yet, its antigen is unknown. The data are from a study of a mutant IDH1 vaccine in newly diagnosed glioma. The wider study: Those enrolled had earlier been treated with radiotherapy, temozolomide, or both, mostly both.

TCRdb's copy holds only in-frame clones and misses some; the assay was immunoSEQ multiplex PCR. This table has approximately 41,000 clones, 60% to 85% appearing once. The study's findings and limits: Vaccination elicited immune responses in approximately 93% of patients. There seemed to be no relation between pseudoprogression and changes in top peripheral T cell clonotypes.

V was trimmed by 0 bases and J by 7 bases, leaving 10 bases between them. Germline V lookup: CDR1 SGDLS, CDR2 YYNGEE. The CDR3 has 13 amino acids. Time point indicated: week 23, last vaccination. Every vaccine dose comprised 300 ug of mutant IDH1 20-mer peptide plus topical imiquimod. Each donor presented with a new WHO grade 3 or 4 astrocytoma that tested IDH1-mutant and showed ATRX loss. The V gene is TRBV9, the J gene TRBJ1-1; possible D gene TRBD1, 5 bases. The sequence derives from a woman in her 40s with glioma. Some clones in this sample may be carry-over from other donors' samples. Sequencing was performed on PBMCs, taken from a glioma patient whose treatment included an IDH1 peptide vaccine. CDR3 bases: TGTGCCAGCAGCGTAGCAGGGTCGGGTGAAGCTTTCTTT. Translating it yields CASSVAGSGEAFF.